One sample yielded the 27 T cell receptor beta chains listed below, sequenced in a study of early T cells in non-severe SARS-CoV-2 infection. TCRdb fed the 5' RACE reads into MiXCR, producing one record per CDR3 protein. Of 30,000 to 45,000 distinct CDR3 sequences in the sample, about 3.9% were seen once. Sequencing was performed on whole blood. All receptors come from an adult who was a healthcare worker with PCR-confirmed SARS-CoV-2 infection or an uninfected control (not recorded which).

This clonotype was picked up many times. The genes are TRBV21-1 and TRBJ1-5. TRBV21-1 is a pseudogene locus. The CDR3 has 16 residues. The CDR3: CASSEVSGESNQPQHF. For the CDR3, the DNA is TGTGCCAGCAGCGAGGTCTCCGGTGAGAGCAATCAGCCCCAGCATTTT.

By share of the sample, this clonotype is medium-sized. This rearrangement joins TRBV4-3 to TRBJ2-6, with D possibly being TRBD1 (6 bases). CDR1 is LGHNA, CDR2 YSLEER, per germline. This CDR3 region has 16 residues. Trimming pared 0 bases from V and 1 base from J, leaving 7 bases between. Here the CDR3 reads CASSQEQGSGANVLTF. DNA of the CDR3: TGCGCCAGCAGCCAAGAACAGGGTTCTGGGGCCAACGTCCTGACTTTC.

In its sample, this clonotype was seen many times. The chain joins TRBV28 to TRBJ2-5; D gene uncertain. This CDR3 has 12 residues. Trimming took off 3 bases at V and 2 bases at J, with 4 bases between the two ends. Germline V CDR1 and CDR2: MDHEN, SYDVKM. The DNA for the CDR3 is TGTGCCAGCAGTTTGCTGCAAGAGACCCAGTACTTC. It yields the protein CASSLLQETQYF.

This clonotype was seen ten or more times. The genes are TRBV7-9 and TRBJ1-1, with 7 nucleotides matching TRBD1. CDR3 length equals 13 residues. The ends lost 1 base at V and 9 bases at J; junction bases unmatched: 5. The germline gives CDR1 SEHNR, CDR2 FQNEAQ (reference sequence). The CDR3 bases are TGTGCCAGCAGCTTAGACAGGGGAGCTCAAGCTTTCTTT. It encodes CASSLDRGAQAFF. The complete variable domain, with remaining parts taken from reference TRBV7-9 and TRBJ1-1, reads DTGVSQNPRHKITKRGQNVTFRCDPISEHNRLYWYRQTLGQGPEFLTYFQNEAQLEKSRLLSDRFSAERPKGSFSTLEIQRTEQGDSAMYLCASSLDRGAQAFFGQGTRLTVV.

Relative to its sample, this clonotype is medium-sized. The rearrangement uses TRBV19 and TRBJ2-1, with D possibly being TRBD2 (6 bases). The V gene's germline CDR1 is LNHDA and CDR2 SQIVND (reference sequence). The CDR3 has 13 residues. V was trimmed by 5 bases and J by 8 bases, leaving 13 bases between them. CDR3 sequence reads: CASSSTSSHEQFF. As DNA, the CDR3 is TGTGCCAGTAGTTCGACTAGTTCCCATGAGCAGTTCTTC.

This chain connects TRBV21-1 to TRBJ2-5. TRBV21-1 is designated a pseudogene. This CDR3 is built from 12 residues. CDR3 residues: CASSTEKETQYF. CDR3 in DNA: TGTGCCAGCAGTACAGAAAAAGAGACCCAGTACTTC.

Ten or more counts support this clonotype. This chain links TRBV2 with TRBJ1-5; D remains unclear. The CDR3 sequence is 12 residues long. Between the trimmed V and J ends, which lost 6 bases and 3 bases, there was a span of 6 bases. The V gene's germline CDR1 is SNHLY and CDR2 FYNNEI. The CDR3 is CASRADNQPQHF. DNA for the CDR3: TGTGCCAGCAGGGCAGACAATCAGCCCCAGCATTTT.

This clonotype turned up a few times. This chain uses TRBV4-1 with TRBJ1-2; D unclear. CDR1 is MGHRA and CDR2 is YSYEKL in the germline V gene. The CDR3 consists of 15 residues. Trimming shortened V by 2 bases and J by 4 bases, and 14 bases separated the two germline ends. The CDR3: CASSQSMGLLYGYTF. The CDR3 DNA reads as TGCGCCAGCAGCCAATCAATGGGCTTACTCTATGGCTACACCTTC.

At least ten counts were recorded for this clonotype. This chain joins TRBV5-1 and TRBJ2-1; D gene ambiguous. V was clipped by 0 bases and J by 6 bases, with 13 bases between them. The CDR3 runs 15 residues. Germline lookup yields CDR1 SGHRS and CDR2 YFSETQ. The CDR3 reads CASSLVASKVNEQFF. The CDR3 DNA follows: TGCGCCAGCAGCTTGGTGGCCTCTAAAGTCAATGAGCAGTTCTTC. Variable domain in full (rest from reference TRBV5-1 and TRBJ2-1): KAGVTQTPRYLIKTRGQQVTLSCSPISGHRSVSWYQQTPGQGLQFLFEYFSETQRNKGNFPGRFSGRQFSNSRSEMNVSTLELGDSALYLCASSLVASKVNEQFFGPGTRLTVL.

Ten or more counts support this clonotype. The rearrangement joins TRBV19 to TRBJ2-3, with D unclear. Trimming shortened V by 5 bases and J by 2 bases, and 14 bases separated the two germline ends. The CDR3 runs 15 residues. Germline CDR1 LNHDA, CDR2 SQIVND (reference sequence). This CDR3 is CASSPSTAYTDTQYF. The CDR3 DNA sequence: TGTGCCAGTAGTCCCAGTACGGCTTACACAGATACGCAGTATTTT.

This clonotype was seen at least ten times. The chain is built from TRBV6-2 or TRBV6-3 and TRBJ2-7; no firm D call. The CDR3 is 13 residues long. Per germline, CDR1 MNHEY and CDR2 SVGEGT. The germline V and J ends were trimmed by 4 bases and 2 bases, with 9 bases remaining between them. In nucleotides, the CDR3 is TGTGCCAGCAGTTCTTATCGCGCCTACGAGCAGTACGTC. Protein: CASSSYRAYEQYV.

The V and J genes are TRBV20-1 and TRBJ2-7; TRBD1 matches at 7 bases. With 2 bases clipped from V and 4 bases from J, the junction kept 17 bases outside the gene matches. Germline loops: CDR1 DFQATT, CDR2 SNEGSKA (reference sequence). This CDR3 has 17 residues. The CDR3 DNA reads TGCAGTGCTAGACCTATTTTTGACAGGGTTCGAGGGTACGAGCAGTACTTC. Protein sequence: CSARPIFDRVRGYEQYF.

This clonotype appeared many times. This chain links TRBV12-3 or TRBV12-4 with TRBJ2-7; no firm D call. This CDR3 has 17 amino acids. V was pared by 3 bases and J by 0 bases, with 18 bases between. The CDR3: CASSFSRSTTNSYEQYV. Written as DNA, the CDR3 is TGTGCCAGCAGTTTTTCCAGGAGCACCACGAACTCCTACGAGCAGTACGTC.

This clonotype appeared many times. The chain combines TRBV7-6 with TRBJ2-1; 11 bases are a match to TRBD2. Trimming cost V 5 bases and J 5 bases; bases outside gene matches: 8. CDR3 length: 16 amino acids. The germline V gene has CDR1 SGHVS and CDR2 FNYEAQ. CDR3 DNA sequence: TGTGCCAGCAGCCCCATACTAGCGGGAGTCAACAATGAGCAGTTCTTC. The encoded protein is CASSPILAGVNNEQFF.

This clonotype was recorded at least ten times. The chain recombines TRBV20-1 with TRBJ2-7, with a possible D match to TRBD1 (5 bases). Germline CDR1 DFQATT, CDR2 SNEGSKA (reference sequence). V was shortened by 3 bases and J by 7 bases, with 13 bases between the two germline ends. CDR3 length equals 12 residues. The CDR3 DNA sequence: TGCAGTGCTAGGACGGACCAGGGAGAGCAGTACGTC. It codes for CSARTDQGEQYV.

V is TRBV7-2 and J is TRBJ2-4; the D is unclear. Looked up from germline, CDR1 is SGHTA and CDR2 is FQGNSA. Trimming removed 0 bases at V and 4 bases at J, with 7 bases between. CDR3 length: 14 amino acids. CDR3 sequence reads: CASSLATTKNIQYF. The CDR3 DNA reads as TGTGCCAGCAGCTTAGCCACTACAAAAAACATTCAGTACTTC.

This clonotype was seen many times. This chain joins TRBV12-3 or TRBV12-4 and TRBJ2-6, with D hard to call. Trimming left V 3 bases short and J 4 bases short, with 4 bases between. This CDR3 has 13 amino acids. The CDR3 reads CASSFGGANVLTF. CDR3 bases: TGTGCCAGCAGTTTCGGAGGGGCCAACGTCCTGACTTTC.

This clonotype was observed at least ten times. The chain combines TRBV10-3 with TRBJ2-1, with D perhaps being TRBD1 or TRBD2 (5 bases each). The CDR3 has 12 residues. The V end lost 6 bases, the J end lost 7 bases, and 10 bases lay between the germline ends. Per germline, CDR1 ENHRY and CDR2 SYGVKD. CDR3 loop: CAISGGGNEQFF. The CDR3 DNA reads as TGTGCCATCAGCGGTGGGGGAAATGAGCAGTTCTTC.

This clonotype has a count of ten or more. DNA for the CDR3: TGCGCCAGCAGCCAAGGGTCCCCAGGGACTAGCGGATTCAATGAGCAGTTCTTC. This sequence encodes CASSQGSPGTSGFNEQFF. This chain joins TRBV4-3 and TRBJ2-1; 11 bases agree with TRBD2. V lost 1 base to trimming and J lost 6 bases; unmatched junction nucleotides: 11. Germline V lookup: CDR1 LGHNA, CDR2 YSLEER. CDR3 size: 18 residues.

This clonotype was detected many times. This rearrangement joins TRBV6-5 to TRBJ2-1; unclear D gene. Germline V lookup: CDR1 MNHEY, CDR2 SVGAGI. There are 13 residues in the CDR3. The V end lost 0 bases, the J end lost 4 bases, and 4 bases lay between the germline ends. CDR3 region: CASSYSRYNEQFF. In DNA, the CDR3 is TGTGCCAGCAGTTACTCAAGATACAATGAGCAGTTCTTC.

This clonotype was observed at least ten times. This chain connects TRBV6-6 to TRBJ2-1; possibly TRBD1 for D (6 bases). The CDR3 covers 14 residues. Germline assignment: CDR1 MNHNY and CDR2 SVGAGI (reference sequence). V lost 10 bases and J lost 3, with 16 bases in between. CDR3 DNA sequence: TGTGCCACCCTCGCCAGGGGCTACTACAATGAGCAGTTCTTC. It encodes CATLARGYYNEQFF.

This clonotype turned up a few times. V is TRBV19 and J is TRBJ1-3; maybe TRBD1 (5 bases). Germline CDR1 LNHDA, CDR2 SQIVND (reference sequence). This CDR3 has 13 residues. V gave up 5 bases and J gave up 2 bases, with 7 bases separating them. This CDR3 is CASSEGTGNTIYF. The CDR3 DNA follows: TGTGCCAGTAGTGAGGGGACTGGAAACACCATATATTTT.

This clonotype has ten or more counts. The CDR3, as DNA: TGTGCCATCAGGTCGACTAGCGGGACCTCCTACGAGCAGTACTTC. It yields the protein CAIRSTSGTSYEQYF. The gene calls are TRBV10-3 and TRBJ2-7; 11 bases are shared with TRBD2. Losses at the gene ends were 6 bases for V and 0 bases for J; bases not matched to a gene: 4. There are 15 residues in the CDR3. Germline-derived CDR1 and CDR2 are ENHRY and SYGVKD.

J is TRBJ2-7 and V is TRBV29-1; D ambiguous. The CDR3 covers 13 residues. Trimming cost V 7 bases and J 0 bases, with 13 bases left between them. The V gene's germline CDR1 is SQVTM and CDR2 ANQGSEA. CDR3 loop: CSARVLSSYEQYF. CDR3 coding DNA: TGCAGCGCAAGGGTGCTTAGCTCCTACGAGCAGTACTTC.

This clonotype was counted ten times or more. J is TRBJ1-1 and V is TRBV7-8, with 11 bases that match TRBD1. Germline V gene data show CDR1 as SGHVS and CDR2 as FQNEAQ. After removal of 5 bases from V and 5 bases from J, the junction contained 4 bases not matched to a gene. This CDR3 has 14 amino acids. The CDR3 DNA follows: TGTGCCAGCAGCCCCGGGACAGGGGGAACTGAAGCTTTCTTT. As protein: CASSPGTGGTEAFF.

This clonotype appeared a few times. This sequence joins TRBV7-2 and TRBJ2-5, with D possibly matching TRBD1 (6 bases). CDR3 length: 15 residues. V lost 5 bases and J 0 bases, leaving 13 bases between the germline ends. CDR1 and CDR2 from the germline V gene are SGHTA and FQGNSA. This CDR3 reads CASSPWTADQETQYF. In DNA form, the CDR3 reads TGTGCCAGCAGCCCCTGGACAGCCGACCAAGAGACCCAGTACTTC.

This clonotype was counted many times. J is TRBJ2-2 and V is TRBV2; TRBD1 might be the D (6 bases). CDR3 length: 14 amino acids. V lost 4 bases and J 1 base, leaving 7 bases between the germline ends. Germline V CDR1 and CDR2: SNHLY, FYNNEI. The CDR3, as DNA: TGTGCCAGCAGTGGGACAGTGAACACCGGGGAGCTGTTTTTT. It specifies CASSGTVNTGELFF.